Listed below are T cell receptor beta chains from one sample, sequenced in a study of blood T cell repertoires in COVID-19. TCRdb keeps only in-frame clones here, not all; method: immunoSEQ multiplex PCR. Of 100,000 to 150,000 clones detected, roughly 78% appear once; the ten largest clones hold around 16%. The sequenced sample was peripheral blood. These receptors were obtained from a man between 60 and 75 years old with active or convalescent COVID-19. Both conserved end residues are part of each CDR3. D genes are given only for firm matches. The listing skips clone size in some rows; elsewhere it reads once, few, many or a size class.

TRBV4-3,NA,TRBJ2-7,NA,CASSQSTVSYEQYF,TGCGCCAGCAGCCAATCTACAGTCTCCTACGAGCAGTACTTC
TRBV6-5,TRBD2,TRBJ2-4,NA,CASRQEGGDIQYF,TGTGCCAGCAGGCAGGAGGGAGGGGACATTCAGTACTTC
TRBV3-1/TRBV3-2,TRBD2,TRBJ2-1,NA,CASSTLGVGGSTDEQFF,TGTGCCAGCAGCACGTTAGGCGTTGGCGGGAGTACTGATGAGCAGTTCTTC
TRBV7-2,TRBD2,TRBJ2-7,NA,CASSSSGSGGSYEQYF,TGTGCCAGCAGCTCCTCCGGCAGCGGGGGTTCCTACGAGCAGTACTTC
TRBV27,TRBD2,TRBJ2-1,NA,CASSLSWASGTNEQFF,TGTGCCAGCAGTTTATCGTGGGCTAGCGGGACAAATGAGCAGTTCTTC
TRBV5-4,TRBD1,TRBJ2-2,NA,CASRLGTDNTGELFF,TGTGCCAGCAGGCTGGGGACAGATAACACCGGGGAGCTGTTTTTT
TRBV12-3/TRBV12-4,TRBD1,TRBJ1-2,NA,CASSLWTGNGYTF,TGTGCCAGCAGTCTCTGGACAGGGAATGGCTACACCTTC
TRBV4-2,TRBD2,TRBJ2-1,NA,CASSQTSGPGNEQFF,TGTGCCAGCAGCCAGACTAGCGGACCAGGGAATGAGCAGTTCTTC
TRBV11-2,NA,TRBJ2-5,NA,CASSTDRQETQYF,TGTGCCAGCAGCACAGACAGGCAAGAGACCCAGTACTTC
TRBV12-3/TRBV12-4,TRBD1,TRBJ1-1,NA,CASSRSGGAEAFF,TGTGCCAGCAGTCGATCAGGGGGCGCTGAAGCTTTCTTT
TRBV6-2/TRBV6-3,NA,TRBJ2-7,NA,CASSYPDSSYEQYF,TGTGCCAGCAGTTACCCGGACAGCTCCTACGAGCAGTACTTC
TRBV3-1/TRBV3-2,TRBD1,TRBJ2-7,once,CASRLGQTYEQYF,TGTGCCAGCAGACTGGGACAGACCTACGAGCAGTACTTC
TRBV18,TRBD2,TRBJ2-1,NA,CASSPPGTSGYNEQFF,TGTGCCAGCTCACCACCGGGGACTAGCGGTTACAATGAGCAGTTCTTC
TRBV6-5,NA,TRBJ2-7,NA,CASRTTGSSYEQYF,TGTGCCAGCAGGACGACTGGTAGCTCCTACGAGCAGTACTTC
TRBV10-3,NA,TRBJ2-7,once,CAIRKGTIGVDNEQYF,TGTGCCATCAGGAAGGGGACAATAGGTGTTGACAACGAGCAGTACTTC
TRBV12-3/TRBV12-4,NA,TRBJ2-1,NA,CASRLTSGDEQFF,TGTGCCAGCAGGTTAACTAGTGGGGATGAGCAGTTCTTC
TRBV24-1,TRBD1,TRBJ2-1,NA,CATSGTGPIESYNEQFF,TGTGCCACCAGTGGGACAGGGCCCATTGAGTCCTACAATGAGCAGTTCTTC
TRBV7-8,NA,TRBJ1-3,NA,CASSPGRVIGNTIYF,TGTGCCAGCAGCCCGGGGAGGGTTATTGGAAACACCATATATTTT
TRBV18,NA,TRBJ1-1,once,CASSLSGVAEAFF,TGTGCCAGCTCACTATCCGGGGTGGCTGAAGCTTTCTTT
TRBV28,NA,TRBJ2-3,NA,CASTERVPTDTQYF,TGTGCCAGCACAGAGAGGGTACCCACAGATACGCAGTATTTT
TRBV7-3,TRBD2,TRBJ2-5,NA,CASSLNGGEGQETQYF,TGTGCCAGCAGCTTAAATGGCGGGGAGGGGCAGGAGACCCAGTACTTC
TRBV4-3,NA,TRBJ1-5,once,CARSQLHGGVGNQPQHF,TGCGCCCGCAGCCAACTCCATGGCGGGGTTGGGAATCAGCCCCAGCATTTT
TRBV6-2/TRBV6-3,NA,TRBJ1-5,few,CASSYSMGRGINQPQHF,TGTGCCAGCAGTTACTCGATGGGCAGGGGAATTAATCAGCCCCAGCATTTT
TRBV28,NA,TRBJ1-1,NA,CASRTGNTEAFF,TGTGCCAGCAGAACAGGGAACACTGAAGCTTTCTTT
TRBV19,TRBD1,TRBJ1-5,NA,CASSIQTGTGVQPQHF,TGTGCCAGTAGTATCCAGACCGGGACAGGGGTTCAGCCCCAGCATTTT
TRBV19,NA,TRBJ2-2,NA,CASMRGTGELFF,TGTGCCAGTATGAGGGGGACCGGGGAGCTGTTTTTT
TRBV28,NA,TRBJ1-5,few,CASSLRNQPQHF,TGTGCCAGCAGTTTGAGGAATCAGCCCCAGCATTTT
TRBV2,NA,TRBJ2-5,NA,CASSGGGEETQYF,TGTGCCAGCAGTGGGGGCGGAGAAGAGACCCAGTACTTC
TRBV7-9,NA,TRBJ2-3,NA,CASTNLVLATDTQYF,TGTGCCAGCACCAATCTTGTACTAGCAACAGATACGCAGTATTTT
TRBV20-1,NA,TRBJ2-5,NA,CSAPPRETQYF,TGCAGTGCCCCCCCTCGGGAGACCCAGTACTTC
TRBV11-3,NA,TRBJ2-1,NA,CASSLEARANEQFF,TGTGCCAGCAGCTTAGAGGCGAGGGCCAATGAGCAGTTCTTC
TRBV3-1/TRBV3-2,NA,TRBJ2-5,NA,CASSQSGMKQTQYF,TGTGCCAGCAGCCAATCAGGGATGAAGCAGACCCAGTACTTC
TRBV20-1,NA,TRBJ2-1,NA,CSASLSNEQFF,TGCAGTGCTAGTCTATCCAATGAGCAGTTCTTC
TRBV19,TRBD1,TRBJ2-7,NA,CASSIDRARGRSEQYF,TGTGCCAGTAGTATAGATCGAGCCAGGGGGCGAAGCGAGCAGTACTTC
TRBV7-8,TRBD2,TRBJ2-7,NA,CATQGTRREQYF,TGTGCCACCCAAGGGACTAGACGGGAGCAGTACTTC
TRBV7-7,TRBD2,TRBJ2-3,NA,CASSLIAGELDTQYF,TGTGCCAGCAGCTTAATAGCGGGAGAACTGGATACGCAGTATTTT
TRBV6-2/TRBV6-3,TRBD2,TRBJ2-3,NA,CASSYSAASGGSTDTQYF,TGTGCCAGCAGTTACTCGGCCGCTAGCGGGGGTAGCACAGATACGCAGTATTTT
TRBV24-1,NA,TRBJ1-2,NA,CATSASRDGYTF,TGTGCCACCAGTGCCTCAAGAGATGGCTACACCTTC
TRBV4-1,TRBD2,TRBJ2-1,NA,CATRLAANYNEQFF,TGCGCCACTAGACTAGCGGCCAATTACAATGAGCAGTTCTTC
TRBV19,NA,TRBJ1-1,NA,CATSGTWGTEAFF,TGTGCCACCTCCGGGACATGGGGGACTGAAGCTTTCTTT
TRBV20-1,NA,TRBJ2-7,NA,CSASSGQSLPLF,TGCAGTGCTAGTTCTGGGCAGTCCCTCCCCTTATTC
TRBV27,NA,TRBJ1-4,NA,CASSPGRVEKLFF,TGTGCCAGCAGCCCAGGGCGTGTGGAAAAACTGTTTTTT